A single sample gave rise to the 12 T cell receptor beta chains below, sequenced in a study of cytotoxic CD8 clonotypes in ibrutinib-treated CLL. Clones were read by immunoSEQ multiplex PCR, and TCRdb kept only the in-frame ones, dropping some. The sample gives 50,000 to 65,000 clones, roughly 59% of which show up once; roughly 14% is in the top ten. The sequenced sample was PBMCs, obtained after 12 months of ibrutinib treatment. The origin of the receptors is a human donor with chronic lymphocytic leukemia.

This clone qualifies as medium-sized. The chain joins TRBV5-5 to TRBJ1-1, with a weak D call TRBD1 (5 bases). Germline CDR1 and CDR2: SGHKS and YYEKEE (reference sequence). Trimming shortened V by 0 bases and J by 3 bases, and 9 bases separated the two germline ends. This CDR3 contains 14 residues. CDR3: CASSLGDPHTEAFF. The CDR3 DNA reads TGTGCCAGCAGCTTGGGGGACCCTCACACTGAAGCTTTCTTT. The variable domain in full, completed from reference TRBV5-5 and TRBJ1-1, reads DAGVTQSPTHLIKTRGQQVTLRCSPISGHKSVSWYQQVLGQGPQFIFQYYEKEERGRGNFPDRFSARQFPNYSSELNVNALLLGDSALYLCASSLGDPHTEAFFGQGTRLTVV.

The gene calls are TRBV5-4 and TRBJ2-5; possibly TRBD1 or TRBD2 for D (5 bases each). The germline V and J ends were trimmed by 3 bases and 0 bases, with 9 bases remaining between them. CDR3 length equals 14 residues. CDR1 and CDR2 (germline): SGHNT, YYREEE (reference sequence). For the CDR3, the DNA is TGTGCCAGCAGCTACGGGACCAACCAAGAGACCCAGTACTTC. Translation gives CASSYGTNQETQYF.

The genes are TRBV19 and TRBJ2-6; tentatively, D is TRBD2 (6 bases). Per the germline V gene, CDR1 is LNHDA and CDR2 is SQIVND (reference sequence). The CDR3 has 15 amino acids. Trimming removed 4 bases at V and 5 bases at J, with 12 bases between. DNA for the CDR3: TGTGCCAGTAGTAAGGGCGGGATGAGGGCCAACGTCCTGACTTTC. Its protein is CASSKGGMRANVLTF.

The V and J genes are TRBV30 and TRBJ1-5; D is possibly TRBD1 (5 bases). Germline loops: CDR1 GTSNPN, CDR2 SVGIG (reference sequence). V gave up 5 bases and J gave up 1 base, with 18 bases separating them. This CDR3 region has 16 residues. The CDR3 is CAWGLTGTASNQPQHF. CDR3 DNA: TGTGCCTGGGGTCTAACCGGGACGGCAAGCAATCAGCCCCAGCATTTT.

The chain carries TRBV15 and TRBJ1-4, with D maybe TRBD1 (6 bases). V lost 5 bases and J 8 bases, leaving 15 bases between the germline ends. This CDR3 is built from 14 residues. CDR1 LNHNV and CDR2 YYDKDF come from the germline V gene (reference sequence). For the CDR3, the DNA is TGTGCCACCAGCCGTTCGGGGGCAGTCGAAAAACTGTTTTTT. Residues: CATSRSGAVEKLFF.

The CDR3 region has the DNA TGTGCCAGCACCTTTAGCGGCACCGGGGAGCTGTTTTTT. Its protein product is CASTFSGTGELFF. The rearrangement uses TRBV6-6 and TRBJ2-2, with a weak D call TRBD2 (6 bases). Germline V gene lookup returns CDR1 MNHNY and CDR2 SVGAGI (reference sequence). This CDR3 has 13 residues. The V end lost 7 bases, the J end lost 4 bases, and 10 bases lay between the germline ends.

The rearrangement joins TRBV27 to TRBJ1-5; D unclear. V was cut by 4 bases and J by 2 bases, with 12 bases left in between. This CDR3 comprises 15 residues. CDR1 is MNHEY and CDR2 is SMNVEV in the germline V gene (reference sequence). In DNA, the CDR3 is TGTGCCAGCAGTTCCGACACACTGGGCAATCAGCCCCAGCATTTT. This encodes CASSSDTLGNQPQHF.

This chain uses TRBV10-2 with TRBJ1-5; D possibly corresponds to TRBD1 (6 bases). CDR1 and CDR2 (germline): WSHSY, SAAADI. Trimming took 5 bases from V and 5 from J, leaving 10 bases between them. This CDR3 comprises 13 residues. The CDR3 DNA is TGCGCCAGCAGTAGGGGGGGGTATCAGCCCCAGCATTTT. Protein sequence: CASSRGGYQPQHF.

This clone was observed many times. V gene TRBV27 combines with J gene TRBJ2-1; the match to TRBD2 covers 14 bases. CDR1 MNHEY and CDR2 SMNVEV come from the germline V gene (reference sequence). This CDR3 spans 17 amino acids. V lost 5 bases, J lost 2 bases, and 5 bases stayed unmatched. The chain's CDR3 is CASSPGLAGVTYNEQFF. CDR3 DNA: TGTGCCAGCAGTCCGGGACTAGCGGGAGTCACCTACAATGAGCAGTTCTTC.

The V call is TRBV13, the J call TRBJ2-1; D gene unclear. The CDR3 contains 12 residues. Germline CDR1 and CDR2: PRHDT and FYEKMQ (reference sequence). Trimming stripped 2 bases from V and 8 bases from J, with 7 bases between. CDR3 bases: TGTGCCAGCAGCTTAAGGTACGATGAGCAGTTCTTC. It specifies CASSLRYDEQFF.

This clone occurred many times. V and J are TRBV7-9 and TRBJ2-7; D call uncertain. The CDR3 has 13 residues. Germline V CDR1 and CDR2: SEHNR, FQNEAQ (reference sequence). Trimming stripped 3 bases from V and 0 bases from J, with 6 bases between. CDR3 amino acids: CASSFENSYEQYF. The CDR3 DNA reads TGTGCCAGCAGCTTTGAAAACTCCTACGAGCAGTACTTC.

The chain carries TRBV6-1 and TRBJ2-2; a possible D gene is TRBD2 (6 bases). V was clipped by 2 bases and J by 4 bases, with 8 bases between them. Germline V gives CDR1 MNHNS, CDR2 SASEGT. This CDR3 region has 14 residues. In nucleotides, the CDR3 is TGTGCCAGCAGTGAATTCGGGGGCACCGGGGAGCTGTTTTTT. The encoded protein is CASSEFGGTGELFF.